This passage covers 9 T cell receptor beta chains from one sample sequenced in a study of patients and donors after allogeneic stem cell transplantation. Each CDR3 protein gets one entry after TCRdb re-called the RT-PCR reads with MiXCR. The sample holds 400,000 to 500,000 distinct CDR3 sequences; 16% are singletons and the top ten take 6.5% to 7.5%. Sequenced: blood, either unsorted or a sorted T cell fraction (not recorded which). The origin of the receptors is a human donor who was either an allogeneic HSCT recipient or a stem cell or donor lymphocyte infusion donor (not recorded which). It is not recorded whose cells these are; they may come from a transplant donor.

This clonotype was observed a few times. The chain carries TRBV4-1 and TRBJ1-3; no definite D call. The germline CDR1 and CDR2 sequences are MGHRA and YSYEKL. V shed 4 bases and J shed 0 bases, with 16 bases lying between them. The CDR3 is made up of 17 amino acids. CDR3 DNA: TGCGCCAGCAGCCCCTTTGCCGCAGTGATCTCTGGAAACACCATATATTTT. It codes for CASSPFAAVISGNTIYF.

Here the CDR3 DNA reads TGTGCCAGCAGTTTGGCGGGGGGGCTCCCCTACGAGCAGTACTTC. Amino acid sequence: CASSLAGGLPYEQYF. The rearrangement joins TRBV27 to TRBJ2-7; 9 bases agree with TRBD2. The junction had 5 bases not matched to a gene; V was cut back by 3 bases and J by 2 bases. The CDR3 contains 15 residues. Germline V gene data show CDR1 as MNHEY and CDR2 as SMNVEV (reference sequence).

V and J are TRBV7-9 and TRBJ2-2; D remains ambiguous. Germline V gene data show CDR1 as SEHNR and CDR2 as FQNEAQ (reference sequence). The V end lost 0 bases, the J end lost 0 bases, and 5 bases lay between the germline ends. The CDR3 consists of 15 residues. The CDR3 DNA reads TGTGCCAGCAGCTTAGCGCACCCGAACACCGGGGAGCTGTTTTTT. This gives the protein CASSLAHPNTGELFF.

The V call is TRBV20-1, the J call TRBJ1-1; tentative D call: TRBD1 (5 bases). CDR3 size: 16 residues. CDR1 and CDR2 from the germline V gene are DFQATT and SNEGSKA (reference sequence). Trimming left V 0 bases short and J 1 base short, with 15 bases between. The CDR3 DNA reads as TGCAGTGCTAGAGATAGCTCGAGGGGCCAGAACACTGAAGCTTTCTTT. This translates into CSARDSSRGQNTEAFF.

The chain is built from TRBV25-1 and TRBJ2-4; D assignment may be TRBD1 or TRBD2 (5 bases each). The CDR3 length is 13 residues. Germline assignment: CDR1 MGHDK and CDR2 SYGVNS. The V end lost 4 bases, the J end lost 9 bases, and 13 bases lay between the germline ends. Here the CDR3 DNA reads TGTGCCAGCAGTGTTCTCGGGACGGGCATTCAGTACTTC. This sequence encodes CASSVLGTGIQYF.

This clonotype was seen a few times. The V and J genes are TRBV20-1 and TRBJ1-4; TRBD1 might be the D (6 bases). V was clipped by 4 bases and J by 8 bases, with 11 bases between them. There are 12 residues in the CDR3. Germline V CDR1 and CDR2: DFQATT, SNEGSKA (reference sequence). CDR3 residues: CSANPQGEKLFF. CDR3 in DNA: TGCAGTGCTAACCCCCAGGGGGAAAAACTGTTTTTT.

This clonotype was observed at least ten times. The V gene is TRBV7-9, the J gene TRBJ2-7; no definite D call. Germline loops: CDR1 SEHNR, CDR2 FQNEAQ (reference sequence). The V end was cut by 3 bases, the J end by 5 bases, with 5 bases between. The CDR3 has 11 amino acids. CDR3 sequence reads: CASSLLDEQYF. In nucleotides, the CDR3 is TGTGCCAGCAGCTTGCTGGACGAGCAGTACTTC.

This clonotype was seen a handful of times. This chain uses TRBV19 with TRBJ1-5; unclear D gene. V was shortened by 4 bases and J by 6 bases, with 13 bases between the two germline ends. The CDR3 is 14 amino acids. The V gene's germline CDR1 is LNHDA and CDR2 SQIVND (reference sequence). The CDR3 here is CASSTYEWTQPQHF. The DNA for the CDR3 is TGTGCCAGTAGTACCTATGAATGGACTCAGCCCCAGCATTTT.

This chain links TRBV7-9 with TRBJ2-1; maybe TRBD1 (6 bases). The V end was cut by 1 base, the J end by 4 bases, with 11 bases between. There are 15 residues in the CDR3. The germline V gene encodes CDR1 SEHNR and CDR2 FQNEAQ (reference sequence). CDR3 sequence reads: CASSLVGAIYNEQFF. Here the CDR3 DNA reads TGTGCCAGCAGCTTAGTGGGGGCAATTTACAATGAGCAGTTCTTC.